Sequencing of this TCR beta chain was carried out in a study of OX40 agonist ivuxolimab in advanced cancers. Turning to the study itself: Three patients had partial responses: one hepatocellular carcinoma, two cutaneous melanoma. General study results and limits: Mean expanded clone counts were higher in CD8+ than CD4+ T cells.

Patients were ruled out by autoimmune disease history or systemic immunosuppression. The protocol was immunoSEQ multiplex PCR, while the TCRdb copy is restricted to in-frame clones and leaves out a portion. Among 50,000 to 65,000 clones listed, approximately 83% were seen once. The CDR3 is 16 amino acids. Germline CDR1 and CDR2: SGHRS and YFSETQ. V was pared by 1 base and J by 4 bases, with 17 bases between. As for this clone: What it binds is unknown.

The rearrangement links TRBV5-1 to TRBJ1-1; weak D call: TRBD1 (5 bases). The sequences come from CD4+ or CD8+ T cells sorted from blood, collected in a trial of the OX40 agonist ivuxolimab. This clonotype was obtained from an adult with an advanced solid tumor such as melanoma, head and neck, liver or kidney cancer. The CDR3 sequence is CASSLSSTVGSTEAFF. CDR3 nucleotide sequence: TGCGCCAGCAGCTTGTCTTCGACAGTCGGAAGCACTGAAGCTTTCTTT.